These 16 T cell receptor beta chains originate from one sample sequenced in a study of T cell repertoires in cytomegalovirus infection. The antigens of these receptors remain unknown. TCRdb itself ran the reads through MiXCR, one entry per CDR3 protein. The sample yields about 150,000 distinct CDR3 sequences, 30% to 40% seen once. This specimen consisted of CD8+ T cells from cultured PBMCs, obtained from culture after CMV antigen stimulation. The receptors derive from a human donor in good health (CMV status not recorded). Some clones in this sample may be carry-over from other donors' samples.

The table lists this clonotype with a few counts. The chain recombines TRBV12-3 or TRBV12-4 with TRBJ1-2; D is perhaps TRBD1 (5 bases). The CDR3 consists of 14 residues. V gave up 3 bases and J gave up 4 bases, with 12 bases separating them. The chain's CDR3 is CASSFGGVGYGYTF. Written as DNA, the CDR3 is TGTGCCAGCAGTTTCGGGGGTGTAGGCTATGGCTACACCTTC.

This clonotype came up a few times. The chain is built from TRBV20-1 and TRBJ2-7; 9 bases match TRBD1. With V trimmed by 1 base and J by 4 bases, 8 bases remained unmatched. In germline, CDR1 is DFQATT, CDR2 SNEGSKA (reference sequence). This CDR3 comprises 15 residues. The CDR3 is CSARAHPTGGYEQYF. DNA for the CDR3: TGCAGTGCTAGAGCTCATCCGACAGGGGGATACGAGCAGTACTTC.

The J gene is TRBJ2-1, the V gene TRBV27, with D tentatively TRBD1 (6 bases). This CDR3 is built from 15 residues. Germline V CDR1 and CDR2: MNHEY, SMNVEV (reference sequence). Between the trimmed V and J ends, which lost 5 bases and 3 bases, there was a span of 14 bases. The CDR3 is CASSPTWTDYNEQFF. CDR3 nucleotide sequence: TGTGCCAGCAGTCCCACCTGGACAGACTACAATGAGCAGTTCTTC.

The chain joins TRBV4-1 to TRBJ1-2; D is ambiguous. In germline, CDR1 is MGHRA, CDR2 YSYEKL. The V end was cut by 1 base, the J end by 6 bases, with 15 bases between. This CDR3 is 15 amino acids long. The CDR3 DNA follows: TGCGCCAGCAGCCAAGGGTCCCCACCAATTAATGGCTACACCTTC. It specifies CASSQGSPPINGYTF.

This chain joins TRBV4-3 and TRBJ2-3; D may be TRBD2 (5 bases). CDR1 and CDR2 from the germline V gene are LGHNA and YSLEER. This CDR3 has 14 residues. Trimming stripped 4 bases from V and 1 base from J, with 9 bases between. The CDR3 sequence is CASSPAERTDTQYF. The CDR3 region has the DNA TGCGCCAGCAGCCCAGCGGAACGCACAGATACGCAGTATTTT.

There are many counts of this clonotype. V and J are TRBV7-8 and TRBJ1-1, with D possibly matching TRBD1 (6 bases). The CDR3 sequence is 14 residues long. The V and J ends lost 1 base and 5 bases respectively, with 11 bases between them. The germline V gene encodes CDR1 SGHVS and CDR2 FQNEAQ. The CDR3 region has the DNA TGTGCCAGCAGCTTAGGGGGGCGCAAAACTGAAGCTTTCTTT. Amino acid sequence: CASSLGGRKTEAFF.

The V call is TRBV7-2, the J call TRBJ1-4; D gene uncertain. The CDR3 is 16 amino acids. Trimming removed 4 bases at V and 7 bases at J, with 19 bases between. Germline assignment: CDR1 SGHTA and CDR2 FQGNSA. The CDR3 protein is CASSSGYGDSGEKLFF. In DNA form, the CDR3 reads TGTGCCAGCAGCTCAGGCTATGGGGATTCGGGTGAAAAACTGTTTTTT.

There are a few counts of this clonotype. The chain has TRBV12-3 or TRBV12-4 and TRBJ2-2, with D uncertain. The V and J ends lost 7 bases and 2 bases respectively, with 11 bases between them. The CDR3 spans 14 residues. CDR3 sequence (DNA): TGTGCCAGCACCTTTGGCCCAAACACCGGGGAGCTGTTTTTT. It specifies CASTFGPNTGELFF.

The V call is TRBV6-1, the J call TRBJ2-1; 10 nucleotides match TRBD2. Germline CDR1 MNHNS, CDR2 SASEGT. With V trimmed by 2 bases and J by 4 bases, 11 bases remained unmatched. This CDR3 has 18 amino acids. In DNA form, the CDR3 reads TGTGCCAGCAGTGAAAAAGATAGCGGGGGGCTCCGGTACAATGAGCAGTTCTTC. It encodes CASSEKDSGGLRYNEQFF.

The J gene is TRBJ2-1, the V gene TRBV7-9; D perhaps matches TRBD1 (6 bases). The V end lost 4 bases, the J end lost 12 bases, and 13 bases lay between the germline ends. The germline gives CDR1 SEHNR, CDR2 FQNEAQ (reference sequence). The CDR3 length is 12 residues. The CDR3 here is CASSSEDSMQFF. CDR3 bases: TGTGCCAGCAGCTCTGAGGACAGCATGCAGTTCTTC.

This clonotype has only a few counts. The J gene is TRBJ2-1, the V gene TRBV6-5; D might be TRBD1 or TRBD2, each matching 5 bases. CDR3 length: 11 residues. Per germline, CDR1 MNHEY and CDR2 SVGAGI. With 6 bases removed from V and 9 bases from J, the gap between germline ends came to 9 bases. DNA of the CDR3: TGTGCCAGCAGCCCAGGGACTGAGCAGTTCTTC. This sequence encodes CASSPGTEQFF.

This chain joins TRBV7-2 and TRBJ2-7, with D hard to call. Trimming took 3 bases from V and 6 from J, leaving 9 bases between them. This CDR3 has 12 residues. CDR1 is SGHTA, CDR2 FQGNSA, per germline. The CDR3 region is CASSFLSGEQYF. CDR3 nucleotides: TGTGCCAGCAGCTTCCTTTCCGGCGAGCAGTACTTC. The full variable domain, its missing parts supplied by reference TRBV7-2 and TRBJ2-7, is GAGVSQSPSNKVTEKGKDVELRCDPISGHTALYWYRQSLGQGLEFLIYFQGNSAPDKSGLPSDRFSAERTGGSVSTLTIQRTQQEDSAVYLCASSFLSGEQYFGPGTRLTVT.

The V and J genes are TRBV20-1 and TRBJ1-5; the match to TRBD1 covers 7 bases. The CDR3 has 14 amino acids. V lost 0 bases and J lost 6; bases outside the gene matches: 5. CDR1 DFQATT and CDR2 SNEGSKA come from the germline V gene (reference sequence). The CDR3 nucleotides read TGCAGTGCTAGAGATACAGGGGTGGGTCAGCCCCAGCATTTT. This encodes CSARDTGVGQPQHF.

There are a few counts of this clonotype. The chain couples TRBV7-8 to TRBJ2-3; 11 bases are a match to TRBD2. The CDR3 loop spans 17 amino acids. Trimming cost V 1 base and J 2 bases; bases outside gene matches: 5. Germline V CDR1 and CDR2: SGHVS, FQNEAQ. The chain's CDR3 is CASSLEASGGTTDTQYF. CDR3 nucleotide sequence: TGTGCCAGCAGCTTAGAGGCTAGCGGGGGGACCACAGATACGCAGTATTTT.

The CDR3 coding sequence is TGTGCCAGCAGGGGAATTAGCGGGAGTACGCAGTATTTT. This codes for CASRGISGSTQYF. This chain uses TRBV2 with TRBJ2-3; 9 nucleotides agree with TRBD2. The V segment lost 6 bases and the J segment 8 bases; nucleotides outside the gene matches: 6. This CDR3 has 13 residues. The germline V gene encodes CDR1 SNHLY and CDR2 FYNNEI.

This clonotype was seen repeatedly, ten times or more. The rearrangement joins TRBV7-6 to TRBJ1-2, with TRBD1 identical over 10 bases. J gave up 8 bases and V 5 bases, and 8 bases lay outside the gene matches. CDR1 and CDR2 from the germline V gene are SGHVS and FNYEAQ. This CDR3 is built from 14 residues. The CDR3 DNA follows: TGTGCCAGCAGCCCCGGGACAGGGGTCGGCGGCTACACCTTC. Protein sequence: CASSPGTGVGGYTF.